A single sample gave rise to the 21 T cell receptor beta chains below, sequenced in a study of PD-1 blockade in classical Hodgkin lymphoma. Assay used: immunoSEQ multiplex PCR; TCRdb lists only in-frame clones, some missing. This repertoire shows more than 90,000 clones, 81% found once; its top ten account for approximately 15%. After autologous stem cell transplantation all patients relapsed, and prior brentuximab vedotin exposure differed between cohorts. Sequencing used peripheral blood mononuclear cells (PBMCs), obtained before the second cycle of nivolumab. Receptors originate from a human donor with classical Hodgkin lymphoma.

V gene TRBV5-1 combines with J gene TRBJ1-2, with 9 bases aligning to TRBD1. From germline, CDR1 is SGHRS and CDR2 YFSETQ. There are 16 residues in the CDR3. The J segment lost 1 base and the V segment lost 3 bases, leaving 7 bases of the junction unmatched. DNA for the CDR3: TGCGCCAGCAGCTCCGACCCGACAGGGGGTAACTATGGCTACACCTTC. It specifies CASSSDPTGGNYGYTF.

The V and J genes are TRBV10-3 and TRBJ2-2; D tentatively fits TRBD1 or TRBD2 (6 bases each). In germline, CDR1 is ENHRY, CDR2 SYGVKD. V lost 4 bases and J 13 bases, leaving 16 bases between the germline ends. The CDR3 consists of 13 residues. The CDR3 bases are TGTGCCATCAGTGCAACGGAGGGGGTAAGGCTGTTTTTT. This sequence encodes CAISATEGVRLFF.

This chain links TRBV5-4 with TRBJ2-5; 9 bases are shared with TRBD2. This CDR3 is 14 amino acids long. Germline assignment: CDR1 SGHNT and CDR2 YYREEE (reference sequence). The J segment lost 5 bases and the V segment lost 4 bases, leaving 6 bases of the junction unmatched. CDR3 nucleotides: TGTGCCAGCAGCCCCCGGACTAGCGTCGAGACCCAGTACTTC. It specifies CASSPRTSVETQYF.

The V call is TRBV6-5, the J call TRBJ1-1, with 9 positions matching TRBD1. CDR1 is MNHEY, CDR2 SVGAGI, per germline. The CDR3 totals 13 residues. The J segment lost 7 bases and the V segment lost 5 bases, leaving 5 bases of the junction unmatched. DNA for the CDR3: TGTGCCAGCAGTCAACCGGACAGGGGTGAAGCTTTCTTT. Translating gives CASSQPDRGEAFF.

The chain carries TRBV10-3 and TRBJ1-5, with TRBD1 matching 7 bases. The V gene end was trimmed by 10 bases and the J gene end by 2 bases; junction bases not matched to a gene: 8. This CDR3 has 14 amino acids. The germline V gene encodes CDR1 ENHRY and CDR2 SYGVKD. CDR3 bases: TGTGCCACAGGAAGACAGGGCGGCAATCAGCCCCAGCATTTT. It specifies CATGRQGGNQPQHF.

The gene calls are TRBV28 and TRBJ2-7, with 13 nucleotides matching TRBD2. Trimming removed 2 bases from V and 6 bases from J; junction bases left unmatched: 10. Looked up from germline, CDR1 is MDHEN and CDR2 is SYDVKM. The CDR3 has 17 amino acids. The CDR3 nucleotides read TGTGCCAGCAGTTTAGGGAGGGCCACTAGCGGGAGGGGCGAGCAGTACTTC. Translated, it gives CASSLGRATSGRGEQYF.

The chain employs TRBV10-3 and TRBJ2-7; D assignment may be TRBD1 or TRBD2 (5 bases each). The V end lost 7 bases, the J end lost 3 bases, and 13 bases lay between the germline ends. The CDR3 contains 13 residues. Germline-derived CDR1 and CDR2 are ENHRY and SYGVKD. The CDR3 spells CAIKRDGHYEQYF. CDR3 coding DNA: TGTGCCATCAAACGGGACGGTCACTACGAGCAGTACTTC.

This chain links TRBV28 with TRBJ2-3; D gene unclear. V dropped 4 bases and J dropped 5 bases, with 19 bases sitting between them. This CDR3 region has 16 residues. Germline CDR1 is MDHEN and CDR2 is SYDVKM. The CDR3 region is CASSYPPGSYQDTQYF. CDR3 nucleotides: TGTGCCAGCAGTTACCCGCCAGGCTCCTACCAAGATACGCAGTATTTT. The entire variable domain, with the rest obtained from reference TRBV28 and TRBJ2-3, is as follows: DVKVTQSSRYLVKRTGEKVFLECVQDMDHENMFWYRQDPGLGLRLIYFSYDVKMKEKGDIPEGYSVSREKKERFSLILESASTNQTSMYLCASSYPPGSYQDTQYFGPGTRLTVL.

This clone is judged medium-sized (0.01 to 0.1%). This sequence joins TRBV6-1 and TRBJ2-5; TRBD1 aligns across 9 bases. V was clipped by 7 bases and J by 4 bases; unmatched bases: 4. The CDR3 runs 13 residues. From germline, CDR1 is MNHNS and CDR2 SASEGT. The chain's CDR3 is CASTRTGAETQYF. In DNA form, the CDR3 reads TGTGCCAGCACCAGGACAGGGGCAGAGACCCAGTACTTC.

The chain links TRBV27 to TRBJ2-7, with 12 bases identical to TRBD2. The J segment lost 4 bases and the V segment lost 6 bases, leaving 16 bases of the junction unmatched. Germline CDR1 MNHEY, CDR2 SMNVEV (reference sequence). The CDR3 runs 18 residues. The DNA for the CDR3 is TGTGCCAGCAGCCGAGACGGCGCGGGGACTAGCGGGCTATACGAGCAGTACTTC. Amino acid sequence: CASSRDGAGTSGLYEQYF.

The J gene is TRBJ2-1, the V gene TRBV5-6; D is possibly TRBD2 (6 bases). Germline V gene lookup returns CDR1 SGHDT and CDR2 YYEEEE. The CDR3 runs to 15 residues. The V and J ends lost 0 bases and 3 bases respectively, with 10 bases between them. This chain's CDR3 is CASSLGSGYYNEQFF. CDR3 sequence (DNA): TGTGCCAGCAGCTTGGGTAGCGGTTACTACAATGAGCAGTTCTTC.

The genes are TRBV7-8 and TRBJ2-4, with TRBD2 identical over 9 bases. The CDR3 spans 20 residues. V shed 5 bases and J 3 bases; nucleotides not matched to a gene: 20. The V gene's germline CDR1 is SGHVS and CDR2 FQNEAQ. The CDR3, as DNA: TGTGCCAGCAGCCCGAGATTTGTAGCGGGAGCTTCTATTGACAAAAACATTCAGTACTTC. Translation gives CASSPRFVAGASIDKNIQYF.

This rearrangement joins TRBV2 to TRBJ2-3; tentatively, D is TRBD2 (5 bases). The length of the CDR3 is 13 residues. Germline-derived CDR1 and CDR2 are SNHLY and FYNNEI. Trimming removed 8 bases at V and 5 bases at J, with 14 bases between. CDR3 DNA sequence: TGTGCCAGCGCCTACCATGGGAGAGATACGCAGTATTTT. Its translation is CASAYHGRDTQYF.

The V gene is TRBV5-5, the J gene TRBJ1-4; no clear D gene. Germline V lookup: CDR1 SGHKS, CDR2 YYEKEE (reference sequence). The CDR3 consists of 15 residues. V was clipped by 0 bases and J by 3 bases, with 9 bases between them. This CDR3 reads CASSLAPQANEKLFF. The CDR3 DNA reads TGTGCCAGCAGCTTGGCGCCACAAGCTAATGAAAAACTGTTTTTT.

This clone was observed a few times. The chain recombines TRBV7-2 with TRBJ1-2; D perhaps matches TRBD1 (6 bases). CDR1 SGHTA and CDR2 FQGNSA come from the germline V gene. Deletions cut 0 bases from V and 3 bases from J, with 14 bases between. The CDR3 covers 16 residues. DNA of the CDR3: TGTGCCAGCAGCTTAGCGGCGGGGGGCGATCACTATGGCTACACCTTC. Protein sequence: CASSLAAGGDHYGYTF.

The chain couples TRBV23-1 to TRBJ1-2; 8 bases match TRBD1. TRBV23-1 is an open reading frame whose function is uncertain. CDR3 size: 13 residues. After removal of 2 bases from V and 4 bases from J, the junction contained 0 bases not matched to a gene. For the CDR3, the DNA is TGCGCCAGCAGTCAACAGGGGGCCTATGGCTACACCTTC. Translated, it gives CASSQQGAYGYTF.

The CDR3 DNA sequence: TGTGCCAGCAGTACAGGGGGGTGGCAGTTCTTC. Translating gives CASSTGGWQFF. The gene calls are TRBV6-6 and TRBJ2-1; TRBD1 agrees at 8 bases. J lost 12 bases, V lost 5 bases, and 3 bases had no gene match. The CDR3 runs 11 residues. The V gene's germline CDR1 is MNHNY and CDR2 SVGAGI (reference sequence).

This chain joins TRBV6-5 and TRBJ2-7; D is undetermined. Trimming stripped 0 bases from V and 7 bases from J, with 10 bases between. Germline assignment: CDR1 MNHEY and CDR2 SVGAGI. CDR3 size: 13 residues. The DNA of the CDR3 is TGTGCCAGCAGTTACTCGAGGAAGGGAGAGCAGTACTTC. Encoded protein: CASSYSRKGEQYF.

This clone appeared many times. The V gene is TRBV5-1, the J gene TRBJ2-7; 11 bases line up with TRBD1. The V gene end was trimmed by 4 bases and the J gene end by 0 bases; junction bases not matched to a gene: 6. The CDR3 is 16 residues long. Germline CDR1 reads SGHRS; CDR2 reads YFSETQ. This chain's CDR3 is CASSRGQGANSYEQYF. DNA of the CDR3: TGCGCCAGCAGCCGCGGACAGGGGGCTAACTCCTACGAGCAGTACTTC.

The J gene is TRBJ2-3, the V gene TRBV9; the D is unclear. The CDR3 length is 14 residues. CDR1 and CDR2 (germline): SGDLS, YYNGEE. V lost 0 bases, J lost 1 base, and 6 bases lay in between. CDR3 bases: TGTGCCAGCAGCGTAGACAGCGGCACAGATACGCAGTATTTT. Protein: CASSVDSGTDTQYF.

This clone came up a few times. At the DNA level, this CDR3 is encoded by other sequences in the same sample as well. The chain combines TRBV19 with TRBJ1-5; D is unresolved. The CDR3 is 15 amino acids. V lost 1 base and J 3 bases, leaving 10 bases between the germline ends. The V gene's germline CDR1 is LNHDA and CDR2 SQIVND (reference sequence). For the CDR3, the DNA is TGTGCCAGTAGTATAGGAGGAGCTGTCAATCAGCCCCAGCATTTT. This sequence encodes CASSIGGAVNQPQHF.